These 10 T cell receptor beta chains originate from one sample sequenced in a study of blood T cell repertoires in COVID-19. The assay was immunoSEQ multiplex PCR, and TCRdb's table has in-frame clones only and misses some. The data contain 130,000 to 150,000 clones, over 75% of them singletons. The material sequenced was peripheral blood. All receptors come from a woman aged 50 to 60 with acute or convalescent COVID-19.

The chain recombines TRBV11-2 with TRBJ1-1; 10 positions agree with TRBD1. Germline CDR1 is SGHAT and CDR2 is FQNNGV. The length of the CDR3 is 14 residues. V shed 1 base, J shed 6 bases, and the junction held 2 bases outside the gene matches. CDR3 residues: CASSLVGTGAEAFF. The CDR3 DNA sequence: TGTGCCAGCAGCTTAGTAGGGACAGGGGCTGAAGCTTTCTTT.

The chain combines TRBV7-2 with TRBJ2-5, with 8 positions matching TRBD1. J was trimmed by 1 base and V by 4 bases; bases with no gene match: 5. Per germline, CDR1 SGHTA and CDR2 FQGNSA. The CDR3 is 15 amino acids. In DNA, the CDR3 is TGTGCCAGCAGCTCGGACAGGGCCACCCAAGAGACCCAGTACTTC. It encodes CASSSDRATQETQYF.

The rearrangement joins TRBV9 to TRBJ2-7; TRBD2 matches 10 bases. Germline V gives CDR1 SGDLS, CDR2 YYNGEE. With V trimmed by 0 bases and J by 1 base, 1 base remained unmatched. The CDR3 runs to 15 residues. Written as DNA, the CDR3 is TGTGCCAGCAGCGTAGCTAGCGGGAGATCCTACGAGCAGTACTTC. Its translation is CASSVASGRSYEQYF.

This rearrangement joins TRBV5-4 to TRBJ1-2, with 8 bases matching TRBD1. V lost 0 bases to trimming and J lost 8 bases; unmatched junction nucleotides: 3. This CDR3 is built from 13 residues. CDR1 and CDR2 from the germline V gene are SGHNT and YYREEE (reference sequence). The chain's CDR3 is CASSLEDRDGYTF. In DNA, the CDR3 is TGTGCCAGCAGCTTGGAGGACAGGGACGGCTACACCTTC. Filled out from reference TRBV5-4 and TRBJ1-2, the complete variable domain reads ETGVTQSPTHLIKTRGQQVTLRCSSQSGHNTVSWYQQALGQGPQFIFQYYREEENGRGNFPPRFSGLQFPNYSSELNVNALELDDSALYLCASSLEDRDGYTFGSGTRLTVV.

The chain carries TRBV7-3 and TRBJ2-3, with 8 bases fitting TRBD2. Germline V gives CDR1 SGHTA, CDR2 FQGTGA. The trim removed 2 bases at V and 5 bases at J, leaving 6 bases unmatched. CDR3 size: 15 residues. This chain's CDR3 is CASSLASGRGDTQYF. CDR3 nucleotide sequence: TGTGCCAGCAGCTTAGCATCCGGGAGGGGAGATACGCAGTATTTT.

In this sample, this clone turned up a few times. The CDR3 nucleotides are TGCGCCAGCAGCTACAGGGAAAATTCACCCCTCCACTTT. Its translation: CASSYRENSPLHF. The rearrangement uses TRBV5-1 and TRBJ1-6, with a tentative D call TRBD1 (6 bases). CDR1 is SGHRS and CDR2 is YFSETQ in the germline V gene. V lost 3 bases and J lost 7, with 8 bases in between. The CDR3 length is 13 residues.

This clone appeared once. The chain carries TRBV6-5 and TRBJ1-5; unclear D gene. The CDR3 spans 14 residues. Trimming pared 5 bases from V and 2 bases from J, leaving 10 bases between. From germline, CDR1 is MNHEY and CDR2 SVGAGI. The CDR3 reads CASSPGGGNQPQHF. The CDR3 DNA follows: TGTGCCAGCAGTCCGGGAGGCGGCAATCAGCCCCAGCATTTT.

The V and J genes are TRBV7-9 and TRBJ1-2; D is ambiguous. This CDR3 is 14 amino acids long. The V gene lost 4 bases and the J gene lost 4 bases, with 13 bases spanning the gap. The V gene's germline CDR1 is SEHNR and CDR2 FQNEAQ (reference sequence). The CDR3 here is CASSSTGVIYGYTF. The CDR3 nucleotides read TGTGCCAGCAGCTCGACCGGGGTGATCTATGGCTACACCTTC.

This chain uses TRBV18 with TRBJ1-3, with D unclear. The germline CDR1 and CDR2 sequences are KGHSH and LQKENI. V was trimmed by 2 bases and J by 0 bases, leaving 14 bases between them. The length of the CDR3 is 17 residues. CDR3 region: CASSPTSPTTSGNTIYF. Here the CDR3 DNA reads TGTGCCAGCTCACCAACCTCCCCGACAACCTCTGGAAACACCATATATTTT.

Details on this clone: At one end the junction does not follow the germline gene, possibly because of a read error. The chain recombines TRBV29-1 with TRBJ1-1; 7 positions match TRBD1. The CDR3 runs 8 residues. Germline loops: CDR1 SQVTM, CDR2 ANQGSEA. DNA of the CDR3: TGCAGCGAGGGACAGTCCCACTTT. It encodes CSEGQSHF.